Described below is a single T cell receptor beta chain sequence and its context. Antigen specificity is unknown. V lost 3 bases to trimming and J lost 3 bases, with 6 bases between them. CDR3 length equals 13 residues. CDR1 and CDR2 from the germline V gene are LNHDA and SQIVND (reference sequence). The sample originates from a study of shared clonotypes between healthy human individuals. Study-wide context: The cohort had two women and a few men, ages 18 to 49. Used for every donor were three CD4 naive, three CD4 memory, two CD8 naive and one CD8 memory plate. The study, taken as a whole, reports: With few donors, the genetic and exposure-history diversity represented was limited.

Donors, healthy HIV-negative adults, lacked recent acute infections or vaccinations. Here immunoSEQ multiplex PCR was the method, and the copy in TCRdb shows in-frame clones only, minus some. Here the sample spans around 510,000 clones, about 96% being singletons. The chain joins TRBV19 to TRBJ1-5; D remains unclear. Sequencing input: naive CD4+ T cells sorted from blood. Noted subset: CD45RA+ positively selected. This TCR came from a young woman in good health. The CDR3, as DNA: TGTGCCAGTAGTATGACTCCCAATCAGCCCCAGCATTTT. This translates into CASSMTPNQPQHF.